The 22 T cell receptor beta chains given below trace back to one sample, sequenced in a study of regulatory T cells in long-lasting Graves disease. The time point: persistent/refractory GD, antithyroid drugs over 5 years with positive TRAb. From PBMCs, RNA was extracted and then used to make the TCR library. Library construction for TCR beta used iRepertoire HTBI primers and Arm-PCR of CDR3 regions. TCRdb independently ran MiXCR on the multiplex PCR reads; one entry per CDR3 protein. The sample records 250,000 to 300,000 distinct CDR3 sequences, more than 20% being singletons. The material sequenced was peripheral blood mononuclear cells (PBMCs), taken when the disease was refractory, from a patient treated with antithyroid drugs. These receptor sequences come from a female donor with Graves disease.

This chain connects TRBV20-1 to TRBJ2-7; 8 nucleotides agree with TRBD2. The CDR3 covers 13 residues. V lost 5 bases, J lost 7 bases, and 10 bases stayed unmatched. Germline CDR1 DFQATT, CDR2 SNEGSKA (reference sequence). Written as DNA, the CDR3 is TGCAGTGCTCTACGGGAGGGCCAGAAGGAGCAGTACTTC. Residues: CSALREGQKEQYF.

The chain has TRBV12-3 or TRBV12-4 and TRBJ1-5; D is unresolved. The CDR3 loop spans 17 amino acids. Deletions cut 2 bases from V and 0 bases from J, with 14 bases between. The CDR3 loop is CASSLKVLGYSNQPQHF. CDR3 nucleotide sequence: TGTGCCAGCAGTTTAAAGGTATTGGGGTATAGCAATCAGCCCCAGCATTTT.

This clonotype was picked up many times. The chain employs TRBV28 and TRBJ2-7; D uncertain. Germline V CDR1 and CDR2: MDHEN, SYDVKM. This CDR3 comprises 12 residues. The ends were cut back, 4 bases at V and 0 bases at J, with 4 bases in the middle. CDR3 residues: CASSSPSYEQYF. CDR3 sequence (DNA): TGTGCCAGCAGTTCCCCCTCCTACGAGCAGTACTTC.

This chain connects TRBV10-3 to TRBJ2-2; unclear D gene. This CDR3 comprises 11 residues. Trimming removed 4 bases from V and 4 bases from J, with 1 base in between. CDR1 is ENHRY, CDR2 SYGVKD, per germline. CDR3 DNA: TGTGCCATCAGTGGCACCGGGGAGCTGTTTTTT. Translation gives CAISGTGELFF.

This clonotype has ten or more counts. The rearrangement joins TRBV6-2 or TRBV6-3 to TRBJ2-5, with D hard to call. The CDR3 totals 14 residues. Germline CDR1 MNHEY, CDR2 SVGEGT. Trimming took 1 base from V and 2 from J, leaving 8 bases between them. This CDR3 reads CASSYLGQQETQYF. CDR3 DNA: TGTGCCAGCAGTTACTTGGGTCAACAAGAGACCCAGTACTTC.

This clonotype was detected many times. The chain carries TRBV12-3 or TRBV12-4 and TRBJ2-7, with D unclear. This CDR3 is built from 14 residues. V lost 3 bases to trimming and J lost 6 bases, with 15 bases between them. The CDR3 DNA is TGTGCCAGCAGTTTTGGTGGGGTTAACGGCGAGCAGTACTTC. The encoded protein is CASSFGGVNGEQYF.

The chain uses TRBV27 and TRBJ2-7; D might be TRBD1 (5 bases). Per germline, CDR1 MNHEY and CDR2 SMNVEV (reference sequence). V was shortened by 5 bases and J by 2 bases, with 16 bases between the two germline ends. The length of the CDR3 is 15 residues. In DNA, the CDR3 is TGTGCCAGCAGTCCTGACAGCCTCCTTACCTACGAGCAGTACTTC. Residues: CASSPDSLLTYEQYF.

This clonotype was seen just once. A much larger clonotype is one base distant, so this may be a read error. V usage is TRBV29-1 and J usage is TRBJ2-5; 11 bases are a match to TRBD2. Germline assignment: CDR1 SQVTM and CDR2 ANQGSEA. This CDR3 comprises 14 residues. The CDR3 coding sequence is TGCAGCGTAGTTGGGACTAGCGGACAAGAGACCCGGTACTTC. Translating gives CSVVGTSGQETRYF.

This clonotype was counted at least ten times. The junction and the germline gene differ at one end; a read error may be behind it. V gene TRBV7-8 combines with J gene TRBJ1-2; D is uncertain. The CDR3 covers 12 residues. Germline CDR1 reads SGHVS; CDR2 reads FQNEAQ. In DNA, the CDR3 is TGTGCCAGCACCTTAGAGGGCGGGGGCTACACCTTC. Translating it yields CASTLEGGGYTF.

The genes are TRBV20-1 and TRBJ1-1; maybe TRBD1 (5 bases). Germline values: CDR1 DFQATT, CDR2 SNEGSKA (reference sequence). The CDR3 has 15 amino acids. V lost 1 base and J lost 2, with 14 bases in between. The CDR3 sequence: CSARGGHYFNTEAFF. CDR3 bases: TGCAGTGCTAGAGGTGGACACTACTTTAACACTGAAGCTTTCTTT.

The table lists this clonotype with many counts. Here the CDR3 reads CASSLDLSRTEDHTF. CDR3 in DNA: TGTGCCAGCAGCTTAGATCTAAGCCGCACGGAGGACCACACCTTC. V usage is TRBV11-2 and J usage is TRBJ1-2, with D unclear. The ends were cut back, 0 bases at V and 12 bases at J, with 20 bases in the middle. The CDR3 sequence is 15 residues long. Germline assignment: CDR1 SGHAT and CDR2 FQNNGV.

The V gene is TRBV7-9, the J gene TRBJ2-7, with D perhaps matching TRBD2 (5 bases). V lost 2 bases and J lost 5, with 10 bases in between. Germline CDR1 and CDR2: SEHNR and FQNEAQ (reference sequence). This CDR3 comprises 13 residues. The CDR3 coding sequence is TGTGCCAGCAGCTTACCTAGCTTCCACGAGCAGTACTTC. Translating gives CASSLPSFHEQYF.

The chain is built from TRBV5-1 and TRBJ2-5; D gene uncertain. The ends were cut back, 2 bases at V and 5 bases at J, with 10 bases in the middle. Germline V gene data show CDR1 as SGHRS and CDR2 as YFSETQ. The CDR3 runs to 13 residues. CDR3 sequence (DNA): TGCGCCAGCAGCTTAGGCACAGCTGAGACCCAGTACTTC. This encodes CASSLGTAETQYF.

A remark on this clonotype: This may stem from a read error, because a much larger clone lies one nucleotide away. The V call is TRBV27, the J call TRBJ2-7; D is ambiguous. V was pared by 6 bases and J by 3 bases, with 12 bases between. The CDR3 extends over 13 amino acids. Germline-derived CDR1 and CDR2 are MNHEY and SMNVEV (reference sequence). CDR3 nucleotide sequence: TGTGCCAGCAGAGCCAGGTTGGGCTACGAGCAGTACTTC. This codes for CASRARLGYEQYF.

This clonotype appeared many times. The V gene is TRBV7-8, the J gene TRBJ2-5; 7 bases fit TRBD1. Trimming took 0 bases from V and 2 from J; bases not matched to a gene: 3. Germline CDR1 reads SGHVS; CDR2 reads FQNEAQ. This CDR3 is built from 15 residues. CDR3 sequence: CASSLAGTVQETQYF. CDR3 DNA: TGTGCCAGCAGCTTAGCCGGGACAGTACAAGAGACCCAGTACTTC.

The rearrangement links TRBV28 to TRBJ2-2, with D maybe TRBD2 (6 bases). This CDR3 contains 14 residues. Germline V CDR1 and CDR2: MDHEN, SYDVKM. Trimming shortened V by 10 bases and J by 6 bases, and 18 bases separated the two germline ends. CDR3 region: CAIRGGVDAGELFF. The CDR3 coding sequence is TGTGCCATCCGAGGAGGGGTGGACGCCGGGGAGCTGTTTTTT.

The chain has TRBV13 and TRBJ1-4; D call uncertain. The length of the CDR3 is 15 residues. V dropped 10 bases and J dropped 6 bases, with 21 bases sitting between them. Germline-derived CDR1 and CDR2 are PRHDT and FYEKMQ (reference sequence). CDR3 region: CAIKTPSGPHEKLFF. CDR3 DNA: TGTGCCATCAAAACTCCCTCAGGACCCCATGAAAAACTGTTTTTT.

This clonotype was found a few times. This chain connects TRBV28 to TRBJ1-1, with 7 bases aligning to TRBD1. The V segment lost 6 bases and the J segment 7 bases; nucleotides outside the gene matches: 8. Germline CDR1 is MDHEN and CDR2 is SYDVKM. The CDR3 contains 13 residues. The CDR3 region is CASSPSNRGEAFF. For the CDR3, the DNA is TGTGCCAGCAGCCCCTCTAACAGGGGTGAAGCTTTCTTT.

For this clonotype: This may come from a read error, since a much larger clone is one base off. This rearrangement joins TRBV30 to TRBJ1-2, with TRBD1 as a possible D gene (5 bases). CDR1 GTSNPN and CDR2 SVGIG come from the germline V gene (reference sequence). This CDR3 contains 14 residues. CDR3: CAWRSTRGVYDYTF. DNA of the CDR3: TGTGCCTGGAGGTCGACCAGAGGGGTCTATGACTACACCTTC.

V is TRBV27 and J is TRBJ2-7; D might be TRBD1 or TRBD2, each matching 5 bases. This CDR3 has 15 amino acids. Germline CDR1 reads MNHEY; CDR2 reads SMNVEV (reference sequence). V was pared by 3 bases and J by 1 base, with 13 bases between. The chain's CDR3 is CASSFTGPRSYEQYF. In DNA form, the CDR3 reads TGTGCCAGCAGTTTCACGGGGCCTCGGTCCTACGAGCAGTACTTC.

This clonotype was counted at least ten times. The chain has TRBV7-2 and TRBJ2-5; 8 bases line up with TRBD1. The CDR3 covers 16 residues. V shed 4 bases and J 5 bases; nucleotides not matched to a gene: 12. CDR1 is SGHTA and CDR2 is FQGNSA in the germline V gene. This CDR3 is CASSSGWTGIGETQYF. The CDR3 DNA sequence: TGTGCCAGCAGCTCTGGATGGACAGGGATTGGGGAGACCCAGTACTTC.

This clonotype was detected only a few times. The CDR3 sequence is CSAMDGYSNQPQHF. The CDR3 DNA reads TGCAGTGCCATGGACGGATATAGCAATCAGCCCCAGCATTTT. The gene calls are TRBV20-1 and TRBJ1-5; no firm D call. The germline gives CDR1 DFQATT, CDR2 SNEGSKA (reference sequence). The ends were cut back, 6 bases at V and 0 bases at J, with 12 bases in the middle. The CDR3 length is 14 residues.